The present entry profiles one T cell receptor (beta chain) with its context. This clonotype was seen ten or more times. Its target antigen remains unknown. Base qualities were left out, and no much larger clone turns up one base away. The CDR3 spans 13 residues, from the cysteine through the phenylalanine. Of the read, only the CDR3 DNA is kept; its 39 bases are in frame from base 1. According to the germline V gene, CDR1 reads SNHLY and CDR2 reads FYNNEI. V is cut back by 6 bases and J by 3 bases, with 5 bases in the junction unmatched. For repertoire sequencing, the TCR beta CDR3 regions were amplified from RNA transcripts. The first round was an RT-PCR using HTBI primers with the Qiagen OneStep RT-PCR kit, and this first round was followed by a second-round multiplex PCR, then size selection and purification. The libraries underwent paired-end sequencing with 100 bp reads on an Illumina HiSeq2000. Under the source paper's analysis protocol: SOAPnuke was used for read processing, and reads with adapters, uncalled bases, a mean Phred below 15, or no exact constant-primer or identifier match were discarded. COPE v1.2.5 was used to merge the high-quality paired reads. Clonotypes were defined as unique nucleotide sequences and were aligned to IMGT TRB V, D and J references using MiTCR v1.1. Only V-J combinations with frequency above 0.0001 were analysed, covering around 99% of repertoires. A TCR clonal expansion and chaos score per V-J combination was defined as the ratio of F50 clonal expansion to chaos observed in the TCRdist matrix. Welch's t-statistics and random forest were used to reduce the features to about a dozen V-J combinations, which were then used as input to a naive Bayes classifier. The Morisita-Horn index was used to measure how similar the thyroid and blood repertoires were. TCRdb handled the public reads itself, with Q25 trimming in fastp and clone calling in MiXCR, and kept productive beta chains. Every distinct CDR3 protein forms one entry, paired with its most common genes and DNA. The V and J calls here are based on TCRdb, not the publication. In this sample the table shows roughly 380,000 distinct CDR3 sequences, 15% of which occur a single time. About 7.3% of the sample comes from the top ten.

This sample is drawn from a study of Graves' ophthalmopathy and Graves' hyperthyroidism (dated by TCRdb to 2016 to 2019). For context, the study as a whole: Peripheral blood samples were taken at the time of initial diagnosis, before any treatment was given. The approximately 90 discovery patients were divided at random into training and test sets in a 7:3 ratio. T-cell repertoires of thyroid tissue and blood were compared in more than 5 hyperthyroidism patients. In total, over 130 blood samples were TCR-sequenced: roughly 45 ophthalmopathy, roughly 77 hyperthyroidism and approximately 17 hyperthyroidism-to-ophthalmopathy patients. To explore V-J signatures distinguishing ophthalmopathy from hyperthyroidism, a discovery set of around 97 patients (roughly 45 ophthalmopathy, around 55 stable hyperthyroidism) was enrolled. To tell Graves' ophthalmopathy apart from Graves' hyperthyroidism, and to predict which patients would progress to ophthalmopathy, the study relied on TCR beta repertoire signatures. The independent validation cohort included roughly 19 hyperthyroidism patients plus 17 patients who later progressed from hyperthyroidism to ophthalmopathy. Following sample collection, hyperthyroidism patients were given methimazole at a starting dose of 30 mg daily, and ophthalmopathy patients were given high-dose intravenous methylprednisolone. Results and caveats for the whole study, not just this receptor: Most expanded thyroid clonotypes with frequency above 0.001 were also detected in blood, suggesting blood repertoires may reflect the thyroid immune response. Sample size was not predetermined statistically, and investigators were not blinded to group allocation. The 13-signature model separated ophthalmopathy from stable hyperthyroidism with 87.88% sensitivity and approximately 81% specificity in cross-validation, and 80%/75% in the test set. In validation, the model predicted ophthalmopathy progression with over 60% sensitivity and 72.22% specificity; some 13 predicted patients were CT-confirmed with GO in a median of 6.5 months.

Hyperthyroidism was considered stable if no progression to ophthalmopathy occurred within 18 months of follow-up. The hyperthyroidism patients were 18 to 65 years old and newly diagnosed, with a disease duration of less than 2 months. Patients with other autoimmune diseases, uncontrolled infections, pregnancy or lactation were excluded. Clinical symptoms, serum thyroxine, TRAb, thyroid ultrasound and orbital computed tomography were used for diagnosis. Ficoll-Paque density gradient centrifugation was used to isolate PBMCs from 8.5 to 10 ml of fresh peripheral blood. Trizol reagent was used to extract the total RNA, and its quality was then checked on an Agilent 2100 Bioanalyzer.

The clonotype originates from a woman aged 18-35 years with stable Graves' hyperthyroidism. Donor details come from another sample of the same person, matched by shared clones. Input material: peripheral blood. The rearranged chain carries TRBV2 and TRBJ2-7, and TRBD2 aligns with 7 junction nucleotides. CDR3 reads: CASRNGGYYEQYF. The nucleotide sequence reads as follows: TGTGCCAGCAGAAACGGGGGGTACTACGAGCAGTACTTC.